The 27 T cell receptor beta chains given below trace back to one sample, sequenced in a study of tumor-infiltrating lymphocytes in oesophageal squamous cell carcinoma. Via MiXCR, TCRdb re-called the PCR reads, giving one row per CDR3 protein. The sample has about 20,000 distinct CDR3 sequences; around 43% are singletons. Sequenced material: normal esophageal tissue next to the tumor. The receptors here all came from a male donor with esophageal squamous cell carcinoma.

This clonotype was observed many times. V gene TRBV12-3 or TRBV12-4 combines with J gene TRBJ1-4; no clear D gene. The CDR3 extends over 14 amino acids. V lost 3 bases and J lost 4, with 9 bases in between. The CDR3 bases are TGTGCCAGCAGTTTTTCGGCAGGTAATGAAAAACTGTTTTTT. Translating it yields CASSFSAGNEKLFF.

The chain has TRBV7-2 and TRBJ2-4; unclear D gene. Matching the DNA end better, TRBJ2-1 makes the J call doubtful. Germline-derived CDR1 and CDR2 are SGHTA and FQGNSA. The CDR3 is made up of 11 amino acids. CDR3 nucleotides: TGTGCCAGCAGCTTACACAATGAGCAGTTCTTC. This codes for CASSLHNEQFF.

This clonotype has ten or more counts. The chain is built from TRBV11-2 and TRBJ2-4; D is uncertain. The better agreement between TRBJ2-7 and the DNA end casts doubt on the J call. Per germline, CDR1 SGHAT and CDR2 FQNNGV. The CDR3 is 14 residues long. In nucleotides, the CDR3 is TGTGCCAGCAGCCTGAGACACGGTGGCTACGAGCAGTACTTC. Translated, it gives CASSLRHGGYEQYF.

This clonotype occurred once. The V call is TRBV7-8, the J call TRBJ2-1, with 7 bases identical to TRBD1. The DNA end favors TRBJ2-7, so the J call may be wrong. In germline, CDR1 is SGHVS, CDR2 FQNEAQ. CDR3 length: 17 residues. The CDR3: CASSLAPTGRWYYEQYF. The CDR3 bases are TGTGCCAGCAGCTTAGCGCCGACAGGGAGATGGTACTACGAGCAGTACTTC.

The V call is TRBV7-9, the J call TRBJ2-3; the D gene is possibly TRBD1 (6 bases). The end of the DNA fits TRBJ2-7 better, so the J call may be wrong. This CDR3 spans 14 amino acids. Germline-derived CDR1 and CDR2 are SEHNR and FQNEAQ (reference sequence). Here the CDR3 DNA reads TGTGCCAGCAGCGCGCCGGGACATTACTACGAGCAGTACTTC. Translating it yields CASSAPGHYYEQYF.

This clonotype came up a few times. The rearrangement links TRBV7-2 to TRBJ2-7, with D uncertain. The V gene lost 2 bases and the J gene lost 6 bases, with 14 bases spanning the gap. From germline, CDR1 is SGHTA and CDR2 FQGNSA. This CDR3 contains 14 residues. CDR3 sequence reads: CASSLPSEVREQYF. The CDR3 DNA is TGTGCCAGCAGCTTACCCAGTGAGGTCCGCGAGCAGTACTTC. Full variable domain (missing parts from reference TRBV7-2 and TRBJ2-7): GAGVSQSPSNKVTEKGKDVELRCDPISGHTALYWYRQSLGQGLEFLIYFQGNSAPDKSGLPSDRFSAERTGGSVSTLTIQRTQQEDSAVYLCASSLPSEVREQYFGPGTRLTVT.

The chain recombines TRBV7-8 with TRBJ2-7; D is ambiguous. Germline CDR1 reads SGHVS; CDR2 reads FQNEAQ. V lost 5 bases and J lost 4, with 12 bases in between. CDR3 size: 13 residues. The CDR3 loop is CASSRFGVYEQYF. As DNA, the CDR3 is TGTGCCAGCAGCCGCTTTGGGGTTTACGAGCAGTACTTC.

This clonotype has a single count. Germline and junction disagree at one end, which may indicate a read error. The rearrangement joins TRBV24-1 to TRBJ2-3; TRBD2 might be the D (6 bases). Germline lookup yields CDR1 KGHDR and CDR2 SFDVKD. CDR3 length: 18 residues. The CDR3 DNA sequence: TGTGCCACCAGTGATACCCGACCGGGACTTTATCAACCTACGAGCAGTACTTTT. It codes for CATSDTRPGLYQPTSSTF.

This clonotype was found many times. The conserved closing phenylalanine or tryptophan is absent in this CDR3, likely reflecting a read error. The DNA is left out, because the CDR3 cannot be placed on it with certainty; the CDR3 is given as TCRdb lists it. The chain couples TRBV7-8 to TRBJ2-7; the D call TRBD1 from the table was never checked on the DNA. The CDR3 is 17 amino acids in total, end residues counted. Germline CDR1 is SGHVS and CDR2 is FQNEAQ. The CDR3 protein is CASSSEDGTGAGYTFGS.

The chain combines TRBV7-9 with TRBJ2-3, with TRBD2 matching over 14 bases. There are 18 residues in the CDR3. Germline V gene data show CDR1 as SEHNR and CDR2 as FQNEAQ (reference sequence). V shed 4 bases, J shed 3 bases, and the junction held 9 bases outside the gene matches. The CDR3 DNA follows: TGTGCCAGCAGCTCTTGGACTAGCGGGAGGACGAGGACAGATACGCAGTATTTT. It yields the protein CASSSWTSGRTRTDTQYF.

V and J are TRBV6-6 and TRBJ1-1; no definite D call. This CDR3 is built from 16 residues. Germline-derived CDR1 and CDR2 are MNHNY and SVGAGI (reference sequence). Trimming pared 6 bases from V and 0 bases from J, leaving 17 bases between. In DNA form, the CDR3 reads TGTGCCAGCAGCCATACCCGGACGGGGTTGAACACTGAAGCTTTCTTT. Protein: CASSHTRTGLNTEAFF.

This clonotype was found many times. The chain recombines TRBV27 with TRBJ1-5; 7 nucleotides match TRBD1. V dropped 7 bases and J dropped 2; count of bases not matched to a gene: 8. This CDR3 has 15 amino acids. From germline, CDR1 is MNHEY and CDR2 SMNVEV (reference sequence). This chain's CDR3 is CASTRSGQGNQPQHF. For the CDR3, the DNA is TGTGCCAGCACTCGATCCGGACAGGGCAATCAGCCCCAGCATTTT.

Comments on this clonotype: At one end, the junction sequence differs from germline, possibly due to a read error. The V gene is TRBV7-2, the J gene TRBJ2-7; D remains unclear. The length of the CDR3 is 14 residues. Germline CDR1 and CDR2: SGHTA and FQGNSA. The CDR3 loop reads CASSLGQSSYELYF. DNA for the CDR3: TGTGCCAGCAGCTTAGGGCAGAGCTCCTACGAGCTGTATTTT.

This clonotype was picked up many times. This chain links TRBV6-1 with TRBJ2-3; no definite D call. Germline assignment: CDR1 MNHNS and CDR2 SASEGT. The CDR3 runs to 12 residues. The V end was cut by 0 bases, the J end by 2 bases, with 0 bases between. The CDR3 bases are TGTGCCAGCAGTGAAGCCACAGATACGCAGTATTTT. Residues: CASSEATDTQYF.

In its sample, this clonotype was seen many times. The chain combines TRBV5-6 with TRBJ2-3; D gene uncertain. Trimming took 0 bases from V and 9 from J, leaving 11 bases between them. The length of the CDR3 is 13 residues. Looked up from germline, CDR1 is SGHDT and CDR2 is YYEEEE. The CDR3 loop is CASSLEVGWTQYF. The CDR3 DNA reads as TGTGCCAGCAGCTTGGAAGTGGGGTGGACGCAGTATTTT.

In this sample, this clonotype is medium-sized. CDR3 nucleotide sequence: TGTGCCAGCAGCTCTAGGGCGAGCGGGGAGCAGTACTTC. Its protein is CASSSRASGEQYF. This chain links TRBV7-8 with TRBJ2-7; weak D call: TRBD2 (6 bases). CDR3 length: 13 residues. The ends were cut back, 4 bases at V and 7 bases at J, with 14 bases in the middle. Germline V gene data show CDR1 as SGHVS and CDR2 as FQNEAQ.

This clonotype was counted between two and nine times. The J gene is TRBJ2-5, the V gene TRBV14; TRBD1 or TRBD2 may be the D gene (5 bases each). The DNA end favors TRBJ2-1, so the J call may be wrong. The CDR3 consists of 14 residues. CDR1 and CDR2 from the germline V gene are SGHDN and FVKESK. CDR3 sequence (DNA): TGTGCCAGCAGCCTACCGGGGCGAAACAATGAGCAGTTCTTC. Its protein is CASSLPGRNNEQFF.

The V call is TRBV9, the J call TRBJ2-3; tentatively, D is TRBD2 (6 bases). TRBJ2-7 explains the end of the DNA better; the J call may be wrong. Germline V gives CDR1 SGDLS, CDR2 YYNGEE. The CDR3 runs 16 residues. CDR3 region: CASSVAPSESSYEQYF. As DNA, the CDR3 is TGTGCCAGCAGCGTAGCCCCTAGCGAAAGCTCCTACGAGCAGTACTTC.

V usage is TRBV7-9 and J usage is TRBJ2-5, with a weak D call TRBD2 (7 bases). The CDR3 is 14 residues long. The ends were cut back, 0 bases at V and 4 bases at J, with 9 bases in the middle. Looked up from germline, CDR1 is SEHNR and CDR2 is FQNEAQ (reference sequence). The chain's CDR3 is CASSLAGGGETQYF. The DNA for the CDR3 is TGTGCCAGCAGCTTAGCGGGAGGGGGAGAGACCCAGTACTTC.

This clonotype was seen repeatedly, ten times or more. The chain links TRBV5-1 to TRBJ2-1; a possible D gene is TRBD1 (7 bases). The closer fit of TRBJ2-7 to the DNA end suggests the J call may be wrong. Germline V CDR1 and CDR2: SGHRS, YFSETQ. The CDR3 covers 15 residues. CDR3 coding DNA: TGCGCCAGCAGCCCGCGGGGAGAGGGGGCTTACGAGCAGTACTTC. This sequence encodes CASSPRGEGAYEQYF.

The sample holds many counts of this clonotype. V and J are TRBV6-1 and TRBJ2-1; 10 bases agree with TRBD2. CDR1 and CDR2 (germline): MNHNS, SASEGT. The V segment lost 8 bases and the J segment 6 bases; nucleotides outside the gene matches: 10. The CDR3 totals 15 residues. The CDR3 is CASSLRSGRANEQFF. Here the CDR3 DNA reads TGTGCCAGCTCCCTTAGAAGCGGGAGGGCCAATGAGCAGTTCTTC.

The chain couples TRBV6-1 to TRBJ2-2; maybe TRBD1 (6 bases). Germline values: CDR1 MNHNS, CDR2 SASEGT. The CDR3 consists of 15 residues. The V and J ends lost 6 bases and 0 bases respectively, with 11 bases between them. CDR3 sequence reads: CASSLTGPNTGELFF. The CDR3 coding sequence is TGTGCCAGCAGCCTGACAGGACCGAACACCGGGGAGCTGTTTTTT.

The chain joins TRBV6-2 or TRBV6-3 to TRBJ2-4, with TRBD2 matching 11 bases. The DNA end is more similar to TRBJ2-7, so the J call may be wrong. The CDR3 sequence is 17 residues long. Germline CDR1 MNHEY, CDR2 SVGEGT. CDR3 loop: CASRTTSGRVGVYEQYF. The CDR3 nucleotides are TGTGCCAGCAGGACCACTAGCGGGAGAGTTGGGGTTTACGAGCAGTACTTC.

J is TRBJ2-3 and V is TRBV12-3 or TRBV12-4; 8 bases are a match to TRBD1. This CDR3 spans 16 amino acids. V was clipped by 3 bases and J by 3 bases; unmatched bases: 8. CDR3 sequence: CASSLDRAGATDTQYF. The DNA of the CDR3 is TGTGCCAGCAGTTTGGACAGGGCGGGTGCGACAGATACGCAGTATTTT.

The J gene is TRBJ2-2, the V gene TRBV3-1; TRBD1 might be the D (6 bases). Looked up from germline, CDR1 is LGHDT and CDR2 is YNNKEL (reference sequence). The CDR3 consists of 14 residues. Deletions cut 4 bases from V and 2 bases from J, with 8 bases between. The CDR3 region has the DNA TGTGCCAGCAGCCTACAGGGAAACACCGGGGAGCTGTTTTTT. Protein sequence: CASSLQGNTGELFF.

This clonotype was seen a few times. Here the CDR3 DNA reads TGTGCCAGCAGCATTAGCGGGAGCACAGATACGCAGTATTTT. Its translation: CASSISGSTDTQYF. This chain uses TRBV7-2 with TRBJ2-3, with 7 bases aligning to TRBD2. V gave up 5 bases and J gave up 0 bases; unmatched junction bases: 2. The length of the CDR3 is 14 residues. The V gene's germline CDR1 is SGHTA and CDR2 FQGNSA.

This clonotype appeared many times. This chain joins TRBV6-1 and TRBJ2-3, with 8 bases identical to TRBD1. This CDR3 region has 15 residues. Germline V gene data show CDR1 as MNHNS and CDR2 as SASEGT. V lost 6 bases to trimming and J lost 3 bases; unmatched junction nucleotides: 8. As DNA, the CDR3 is TGTGCCAGCAGAGAGGGGACAGGACCTACAGATACGCAGTATTTT. Its translation: CASREGTGPTDTQYF.